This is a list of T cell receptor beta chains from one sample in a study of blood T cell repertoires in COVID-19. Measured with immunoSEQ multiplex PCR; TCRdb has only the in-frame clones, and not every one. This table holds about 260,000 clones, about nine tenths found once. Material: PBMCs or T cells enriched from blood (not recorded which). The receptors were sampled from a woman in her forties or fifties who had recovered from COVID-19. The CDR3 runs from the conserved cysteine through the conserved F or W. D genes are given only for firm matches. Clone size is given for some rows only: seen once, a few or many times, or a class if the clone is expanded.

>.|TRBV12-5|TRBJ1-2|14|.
TGTGCTAGTGGTTTTGGCAGGGCGGACTATGGCTACACCTTC
CASGFGRADYGYTF
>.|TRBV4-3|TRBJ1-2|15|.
TGCGCCAGCAGCCAAGATTCTCACAGCTACTATGGCTACACCTTC
CASSQDSHSYYGYTF
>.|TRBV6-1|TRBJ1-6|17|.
TGTGCCAGCAGTGAATATCGAGACAGACTTAGTAATTCACCCCTCCACTTT
CASSEYRDRLSNSPLHF
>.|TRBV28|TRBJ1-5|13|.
TGTGCCAGCAGCCTTGACAGGAATCAGCCCCAGCATTTT
CASSLDRNQPQHF
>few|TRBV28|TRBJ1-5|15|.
TGTGCCAGCAGTATGACAGCCCGGCCAGGGCAGCCCCAGCATTTT
CASSMTARPGQPQHF
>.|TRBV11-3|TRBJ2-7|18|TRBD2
TGTGCCAGCATCACGGCGGGACTAGCGGGAGGTGAGGCCTACGAGCAGTACTTC
CASITAGLAGGEAYEQYF
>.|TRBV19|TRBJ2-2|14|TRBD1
TGTGCCAGTAGTACACAGGGGAGCACCGGGGAGCTGTTTTTT
CASSTQGSTGELFF
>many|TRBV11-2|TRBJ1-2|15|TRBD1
TGTGCCAGCAGCTCCTTAAGGACAGGGGGAAGGGGCTACACCTTC
CASSSLRTGGRGYTF
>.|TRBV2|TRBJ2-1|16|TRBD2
TGTGCCAGCAGCGTCACTAGCGCCCGGTCCTACAATGAGCAGTTCTTC
CASSVTSARSYNEQFF
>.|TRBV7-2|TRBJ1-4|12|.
TGTGCCAGCAGCTTAGATGGGGCAAAACTGTTTTTT
CASSLDGAKLFF
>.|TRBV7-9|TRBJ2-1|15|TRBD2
TGTGCCAGCAGCTTCCCGGGACTAGCGGGAGGAGAGCAGTTCTTC
CASSFPGLAGGEQFF
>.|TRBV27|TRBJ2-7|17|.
TGTGCCACCCGCGAAGGGGCTCAGCCGGTGTTTTTCTACGAGCAGTACTTC
CATREGAQPVFFYEQYF
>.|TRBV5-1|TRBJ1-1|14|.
TGCGCCAGCAGCTTGTATCGACCGGGCACTGAAGCTTTCTTT
CASSLYRPGTEAFF
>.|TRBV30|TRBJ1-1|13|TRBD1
TGTGCCTGGAGCGTGGGACAGGGCACTGAAGCTTTCTTT
CAWSVGQGTEAFF
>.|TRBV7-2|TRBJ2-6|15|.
TGTGCCAGCAGCCCCGGGTCTTCAGGGGCCAACGTCCTGACTTTC
CASSPGSSGANVLTF
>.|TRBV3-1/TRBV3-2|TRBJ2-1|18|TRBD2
TGTGCCAGCAGCCCAAAGACTAGCGGGGTAAGCTCCTACAATGAGCAGTTCTTC
CASSPKTSGVSSYNEQFF
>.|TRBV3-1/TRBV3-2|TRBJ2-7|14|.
TGTGCCAGCAGCCAGGCGGGACCCCACTACGAGCAGTACTTC
CASSQAGPHYEQYF
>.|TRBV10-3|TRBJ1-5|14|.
TGTGCCATCAGTGAGTCGACAGGAAATCAGCCCCAGCATTTT
CAISESTGNQPQHF
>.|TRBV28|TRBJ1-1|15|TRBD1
TGTGCCAGCAGTGGACCAGGGGGGAAGGTTGGTGAAGCTTTCTTT
CASSGPGGKVGEAFF
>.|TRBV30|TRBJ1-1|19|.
TGTGCCTGGGGGGGCATTCCGGCGGGTGTCGGGCAGATGAACACTGAAGCTTTCTTT
CAWGGIPAGVGQMNTEAFF
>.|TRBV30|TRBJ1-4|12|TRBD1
TGTGCCTGGAGTGGGGACAGCGAAAAACTGTTTTTT
CAWSGDSEKLFF
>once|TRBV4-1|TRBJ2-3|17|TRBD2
TGCGCCAGCAGCCAAGATCGGCTAGCGGGTCCCTCAGATACGCAGTATTTT
CASSQDRLAGPSDTQYF
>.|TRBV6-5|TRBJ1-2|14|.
TGTGCCAGTATTATATATCGGGGGGCGAGTGGCTACACCTTC
CASIIYRGASGYTF
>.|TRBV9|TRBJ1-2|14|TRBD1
TGTGCCAGCAGCGTACCACAGGGGAACTATGGCTACACCTTC
CASSVPQGNYGYTF
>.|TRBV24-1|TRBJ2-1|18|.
TGTGCCACCAGTGAAAGGGCAGGGGCACGAAAATCCTACAATGAGCAGTTCTTC
CATSERAGARKSYNEQFF
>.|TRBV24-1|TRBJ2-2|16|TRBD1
TGTGCCACCAGTGATCCCGGGACAGGCCCTACCGGGGAGCTGTTTTTT
CATSDPGTGPTGELFF
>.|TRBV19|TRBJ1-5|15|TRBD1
TGTGCCAGTATCCCACGACAGGGGGTTGGGCAGCCCCAGCATTTT
CASIPRQGVGQPQHF
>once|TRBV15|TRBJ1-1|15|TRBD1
TGTGCCACCAGCAGAGGACAGGGGGCAAACACTGAAGCTTTCTTT
CATSRGQGANTEAFF
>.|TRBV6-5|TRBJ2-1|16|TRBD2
TGTGCCAGCAGTTCCCTATCCGGGACTAGCTACAATGAGCAGTTCTTC
CASSSLSGTSYNEQFF
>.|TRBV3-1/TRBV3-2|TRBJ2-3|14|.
TGTGCCAGCAGCGTACTAGAGATCACAGATACGCAGTATTTT
CASSVLEITDTQYF
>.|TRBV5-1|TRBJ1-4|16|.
TGCGCCAGCAGCCCGGCCGGGAGAAGGACTAATGAAAAACTGTTTTTT
CASSPAGRRTNEKLFF
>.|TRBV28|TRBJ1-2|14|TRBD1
TGTGCCAGCAGTTACGGACAGGGGAACTATGGCTACACCTTC
CASSYGQGNYGYTF
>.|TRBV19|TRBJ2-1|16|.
TGTGCCAGTTCTCGAAAGGGACTCTCCTCCTACAATGAGCAGTTCTTC
CASSRKGLSSYNEQFF
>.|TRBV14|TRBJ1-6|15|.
TGTGCCAGCAGCCGCCTAGGCACAACAAGATCACCCCTCCACTTT
CASSRLGTTRSPLHF
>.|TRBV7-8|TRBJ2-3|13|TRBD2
TGTGCCAGCAGCTTCGCGGGAGTGGATACGCAGTATTTT
CASSFAGVDTQYF
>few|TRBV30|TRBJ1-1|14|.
TGTGCCTGGCGCAGGCTCGCAATGAACACTGAAGCTTTCTTT
CAWRRLAMNTEAFF
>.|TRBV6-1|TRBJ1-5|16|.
TGTGCCAGCAGTGATACCCGGACAATGAATAATCAGCCCCAGCATTTT
CASSDTRTMNNQPQHF
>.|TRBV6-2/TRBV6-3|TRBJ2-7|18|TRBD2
TGTGCCAGCAGTTATAACTCAATTGGGACTAGCGGGAGATTACAGCAGTACTTC
CASSYNSIGTSGRLQQYF
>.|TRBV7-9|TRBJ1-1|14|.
TGTGCCAGCAGCTTACGGGGGGCCGATGGGGAAGCTTTCTTT
CASSLRGADGEAFF
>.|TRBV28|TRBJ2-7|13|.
TGTGCCAGCAGTCCCCCCCCAACCTACGAGCAGTACTTC
CASSPPPTYEQYF
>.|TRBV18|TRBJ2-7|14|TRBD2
TGTGCCAGCTCACGGACTAGCGGGATGGACGAGCAGTACTTC
CASSRTSGMDEQYF